What follows are 25 T cell receptor beta chains derived from one specimen sequenced in a study of blood T cell repertoires in COVID-19. Sequenced by immunoSEQ multiplex PCR; TCRdb stores in-frame clones only, minus some. This sample has 13,000 or so clones, with around 90% found just once. The sequencing sample was made of peripheral blood. The receptors were sampled from a human donor with active COVID-19. The donor label of this sample is uncertain.

The chain recombines TRBV12-5 with TRBJ1-2; 8 bases are a match to TRBD1. The germline V gene has CDR1 LGHNT and CDR2 FRNRAP. The CDR3 sequence is 14 residues long. V shed 2 bases and J 7 bases; nucleotides not matched to a gene: 6. The CDR3 loop reads CASGLLTGVGGYTF. The CDR3 DNA reads TGTGCTAGTGGTTTGCTGACAGGGGTGGGTGGCTACACCTTC.

The chain is built from TRBV2 and TRBJ2-3; perhaps TRBD2 as D (6 bases). V lost 1 base and J 1 base, leaving 6 bases between the germline ends. CDR3 size: 14 residues. Germline lookup yields CDR1 SNHLY and CDR2 FYNNEI. The CDR3 DNA follows: TGTGCCAGCAGTGAAGGGGGGGGCACAGATACGCAGTATTTT. This encodes CASSEGGGTDTQYF.

The chain uses TRBV7-9 and TRBJ1-2; 11 bases map to TRBD1. The CDR3 length is 16 residues. Germline CDR1 reads SEHNR; CDR2 reads FQNEAQ (reference sequence). J lost 7 bases, V lost 3 bases, and 10 bases had no gene match. The DNA of the CDR3 is TGTGCCAGCAGCTTGGGGACAGGGGGGCCCCTGGGTGGCTACACCTTC. It encodes CASSLGTGGPLGGYTF.

A single count supports this clone. The CDR3 region is CASSPGGVYGYTF. CDR3 DNA: TGTGCCAGCAGCCCGGGGGGCGTATATGGCTACACCTTC. The chain employs TRBV11-2 and TRBJ1-2; TRBD1 might be the D (6 bases). The CDR3 loop spans 13 amino acids. Germline V gene sequence: CDR1 SGHAT, CDR2 FQNNGV. V lost 5 bases to trimming and J lost 5 bases, with 12 bases between them.

Only one count was recorded for this clone. This rearrangement joins TRBV7-2 to TRBJ1-5, with D possibly being TRBD1 (5 bases). The CDR3 has 17 amino acids. Germline V gene lookup returns CDR1 SGHTA and CDR2 FQGNSA. V gave up 2 bases and J gave up 0 bases, with 14 bases separating them. CDR3 region: CASSLSRGGFSNQPQHF. Here the CDR3 DNA reads TGTGCCAGCAGCTTATCTAGGGGCGGCTTTAGCAATCAGCCCCAGCATTTT.

This sequence joins TRBV6-1 and TRBJ1-1, with D possibly matching TRBD1 (5 bases). Trimming took 1 base from V and 0 from J, leaving 9 bases between them. The CDR3 is 15 residues long. Germline CDR1 and CDR2: MNHNS and SASEGT. The CDR3 DNA sequence: TGTGCCAGCAGTGAAGGGAGACAGATGAACACTGAAGCTTTCTTT. Its protein product is CASSEGRQMNTEAFF.

The gene calls are TRBV6-5 and TRBJ1-5; 7 bases map to TRBD1. CDR1 MNHEY and CDR2 SVGAGI come from the germline V gene. CDR3 length: 13 amino acids. The J segment lost 5 bases and the V segment lost 8 bases, leaving 6 bases of the junction unmatched. CDR3 sequence: CASAGTVYQPQHF. The CDR3 DNA sequence: TGTGCCAGCGCCGGGACAGTTTATCAGCCCCAGCATTTT.

The J gene is TRBJ2-5, the V gene TRBV5-1, with 12 bases fitting TRBD2. V trimming: 3 bases; J trimming: 10 bases; junction bases outside the gene matches: 10. The CDR3 runs to 15 residues. CDR1 is SGHRS and CDR2 is YFSETQ in the germline V gene. The CDR3 bases are TGCGCCAGCAGCTCGACCGCTAGCGGGGGGGCCGACCAGTACTTC. Translation gives CASSSTASGGADQYF.

This clone occurred once. V gene TRBV24-1 combines with J gene TRBJ2-3; maybe TRBD2 (5 bases). The ends were cut back, 5 bases at V and 2 bases at J, with 13 bases in the middle. CDR3 length equals 15 residues. CDR1 KGHDR and CDR2 SFDVKD come from the germline V gene. The CDR3 sequence is CATSVNSDSTDTQYF. CDR3 DNA: TGTGCCACCAGTGTCAATAGCGACTCCACAGATACGCAGTATTTT.

The chain is built from TRBV9 and TRBJ2-3, with TRBD2 matching over 7 bases. The trim removed 0 bases at V and 2 bases at J, leaving 3 bases unmatched. The CDR3 length is 15 residues. Germline V CDR1 and CDR2: SGDLS, YYNGEE. The CDR3 DNA sequence: TGTGCCAGCAGCGTAGGACTAGCTGACACAGATACGCAGTATTTT. It is translated as CASSVGLADTDTQYF.

This clone was observed a handful of times. V is TRBV28 and J is TRBJ1-6, with 10 bases fitting TRBD1. The CDR3 has 15 residues. With V trimmed by 2 bases and J by 14 bases, 9 bases remained unmatched. Germline lookup yields CDR1 MDHEN and CDR2 SYDVKM. The CDR3 DNA follows: TGTGCCAGCAGTTTAGTTAGGACAGGGGGTCTGGCCCTCCACTTT. This encodes CASSLVRTGGLALHF.

The rearrangement links TRBV29-1 to TRBJ2-1, with 13 bases aligning to TRBD2. The CDR3 has 15 amino acids. Trimming took 6 bases from V and 4 from J; bases not matched to a gene: 6. Germline CDR1 reads SQVTM; CDR2 reads ANQGSEA. CDR3 in DNA: TGCAGCGTAGAGGGACTAGCGGGGATTTACAATGAGCAGTTCTTC. Its translation is CSVEGLAGIYNEQFF.

The CDR3 here is CASSLGGQENYGYTF. As DNA, the CDR3 is TGTGCCAGCAGCTTAGGAGGACAGGAGAACTATGGCTACACCTTC. The chain joins TRBV7-2 to TRBJ1-2, with TRBD1 matching 7 bases. The CDR3 has 15 amino acids. Germline V gives CDR1 SGHTA, CDR2 FQGNSA. Trimming took 1 base from V and 2 from J; bases not matched to a gene: 4.

The chain joins TRBV24-1 to TRBJ2-2; D possibly corresponds to TRBD1 (6 bases). Trimming removed 5 bases at V and 4 bases at J, with 10 bases between. The germline gives CDR1 KGHDR, CDR2 SFDVKD. The CDR3 covers 14 residues. The CDR3 protein is CATSVVGGTGELFF. CDR3 nucleotide sequence: TGTGCCACCAGTGTAGTAGGGGGCACCGGGGAGCTGTTTTTT.

The rearrangement joins TRBV4-1 to TRBJ2-2; a possible D gene is TRBD1 (5 bases). Per germline, CDR1 MGHRA and CDR2 YSYEKL. Between the trimmed V and J ends, which lost 0 bases and 2 bases, there was a span of 10 bases. The CDR3 is made up of 16 amino acids. The CDR3 loop reads CASSQEGQRNTGELFF. The CDR3 coding sequence is TGCGCCAGCAGCCAAGAGGGGCAGCGAAACACCGGGGAGCTGTTTTTT.

The rearrangement links TRBV10-3 to TRBJ2-5; the D gene is possibly TRBD2 (6 bases). The germline V and J ends were trimmed by 3 bases and 6 bases, with 14 bases remaining between them. This CDR3 spans 14 amino acids. Germline CDR1 and CDR2: ENHRY and SYGVKD. The CDR3 loop is CAISDRLDRQTQYF. The CDR3 DNA reads as TGTGCCATCAGTGACCGACTAGATAGGCAGACCCAGTACTTC.

The count of this clone is one. CDR3 loop: CASSFGAGGRETQYF. CDR3 bases: TGTGCCAGCAGCTTCGGCGCGGGGGGCCGGGAGACCCAGTACTTC. The gene calls are TRBV5-4 and TRBJ2-5; 8 nucleotides line up with TRBD2. The CDR3 is made up of 15 amino acids. The V gene end was trimmed by 2 bases and the J gene end by 5 bases; junction bases not matched to a gene: 8. Germline loops: CDR1 SGHNT, CDR2 YYREEE (reference sequence).

The chain is built from TRBV6-2 or TRBV6-3 and TRBJ1-1; D possibly corresponds to TRBD1 (6 bases). V lost 6 bases and J 9 bases, leaving 26 bases between the germline ends. This CDR3 has 16 amino acids. Per the germline V gene, CDR1 is MNHEY and CDR2 is SVGEGT. The CDR3 DNA sequence: TGTGCCAGCAGCCTAACAGGGTTGGGAATGGACGAGAAAGCTTTCTTT. Translation gives CASSLTGLGMDEKAFF.

This clone was recorded a few times. The V call is TRBV6-4, the J call TRBJ1-5; D not certain. CDR1 MRHNA and CDR2 SNTAGT come from the germline V gene. The CDR3 is made up of 14 amino acids. V was shortened by 0 bases and J by 9 bases, with 12 bases between the two germline ends. The CDR3, as DNA: TGTGCCAGCAGTGACTCGGAGGGAGCCGGGCCCCAGCATTTT. It specifies CASSDSEGAGPQHF.

The chain uses TRBV7-8 and TRBJ2-1, with 8 bases aligning to TRBD2. V trimming: 2 bases; J trimming: 8 bases; junction bases outside the gene matches: 8. This CDR3 contains 15 residues. Per the germline V gene, CDR1 is SGHVS and CDR2 is FQNEAQ. The DNA for the CDR3 is TGTGCCAGCAGCTTATACGGGGGGGCCTTGGATGAGCAGTTCTTC. It is translated as CASSLYGGALDEQFF.

This clone occurred once. The rearrangement links TRBV5-6 to TRBJ2-2; possibly TRBD1 for D (6 bases). Germline CDR1 SGHDT, CDR2 YYEEEE. The CDR3 sequence is 13 residues long. V was cut by 4 bases and J by 4 bases, with 8 bases left in between. CDR3 nucleotide sequence: TGTGCCAGCAGCCCGACAGGCACCGGGGAGCTGTTTTTT. It specifies CASSPTGTGELFF.

V gene TRBV7-2 combines with J gene TRBJ1-1; D unresolved. Trimming took 2 bases from V and 3 from J, leaving 10 bases between them. This CDR3 has 14 amino acids. The germline V gene has CDR1 SGHTA and CDR2 FQGNSA. The CDR3 loop reads CASSLSHMDTEAFF. The CDR3 nucleotides are TGTGCCAGCAGCTTATCACACATGGACACTGAAGCTTTCTTT.

The chain combines TRBV19 with TRBJ1-5; weak D call: TRBD1 (6 bases). CDR1 is LNHDA, CDR2 SQIVND, per germline (reference sequence). The CDR3 has 15 amino acids. V was clipped by 7 bases and J by 3 bases, with 16 bases between them. The CDR3 DNA sequence: TGTGCCAGTACCGGGACAAACCCTCTCAATCAGCCCCAGCATTTT. Its translation is CASTGTNPLNQPQHF.

This chain joins TRBV4-3 and TRBJ2-5, with 11 bases fitting TRBD2. CDR3 size: 16 residues. The germline V gene has CDR1 LGHNA and CDR2 YSLEER. After removal of 2 bases from V and 6 bases from J, the junction contained 8 bases not matched to a gene. The CDR3, as DNA: TGCGCCAGCAGCCAACAGCTTAGCGGGGGGGATCAGACCCAGTACTTC. Translating gives CASSQQLSGGDQTQYF.

This rearrangement joins TRBV28 to TRBJ1-1; tentatively, D is TRBD1 (6 bases). Trimming took 6 bases from V and 0 from J, leaving 17 bases between them. The germline gives CDR1 MDHEN, CDR2 SYDVKM. The CDR3 totals 16 residues. This chain's CDR3 is CASSFGQNLLNTEAFF. The CDR3 coding sequence is TGTGCCAGCAGCTTTGGACAGAACCTCTTGAACACTGAAGCTTTCTTT. Drawing the rest from reference TRBV28 and TRBJ1-1, the complete variable domain is DVKVTQSSRYLVKRTGEKVFLECVQDMDHENMFWYRQDPGLGLRLIYFSYDVKMKEKGDIPEGYSVSREKKERFSLILESASTNQTSMYLCASSFGQNLLNTEAFFGQGTRLTVV.